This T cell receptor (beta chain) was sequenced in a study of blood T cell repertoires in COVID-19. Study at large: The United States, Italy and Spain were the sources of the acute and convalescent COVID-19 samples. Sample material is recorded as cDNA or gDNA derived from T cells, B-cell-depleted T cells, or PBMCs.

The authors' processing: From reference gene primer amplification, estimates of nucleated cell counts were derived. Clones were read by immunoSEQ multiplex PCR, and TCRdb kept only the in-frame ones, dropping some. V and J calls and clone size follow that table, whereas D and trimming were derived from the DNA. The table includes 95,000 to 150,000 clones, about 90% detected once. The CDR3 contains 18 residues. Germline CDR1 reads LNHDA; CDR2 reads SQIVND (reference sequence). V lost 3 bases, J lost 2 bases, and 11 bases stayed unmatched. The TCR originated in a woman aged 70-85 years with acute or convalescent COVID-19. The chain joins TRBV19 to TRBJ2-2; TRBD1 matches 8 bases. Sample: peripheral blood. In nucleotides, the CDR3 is TGTGCCAGTAGTATCCCCCATGGGTCAGGGGGCAACACCGGGGAGCTGTTTTTT. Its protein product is CASSIPHGSGGNTGELFF.